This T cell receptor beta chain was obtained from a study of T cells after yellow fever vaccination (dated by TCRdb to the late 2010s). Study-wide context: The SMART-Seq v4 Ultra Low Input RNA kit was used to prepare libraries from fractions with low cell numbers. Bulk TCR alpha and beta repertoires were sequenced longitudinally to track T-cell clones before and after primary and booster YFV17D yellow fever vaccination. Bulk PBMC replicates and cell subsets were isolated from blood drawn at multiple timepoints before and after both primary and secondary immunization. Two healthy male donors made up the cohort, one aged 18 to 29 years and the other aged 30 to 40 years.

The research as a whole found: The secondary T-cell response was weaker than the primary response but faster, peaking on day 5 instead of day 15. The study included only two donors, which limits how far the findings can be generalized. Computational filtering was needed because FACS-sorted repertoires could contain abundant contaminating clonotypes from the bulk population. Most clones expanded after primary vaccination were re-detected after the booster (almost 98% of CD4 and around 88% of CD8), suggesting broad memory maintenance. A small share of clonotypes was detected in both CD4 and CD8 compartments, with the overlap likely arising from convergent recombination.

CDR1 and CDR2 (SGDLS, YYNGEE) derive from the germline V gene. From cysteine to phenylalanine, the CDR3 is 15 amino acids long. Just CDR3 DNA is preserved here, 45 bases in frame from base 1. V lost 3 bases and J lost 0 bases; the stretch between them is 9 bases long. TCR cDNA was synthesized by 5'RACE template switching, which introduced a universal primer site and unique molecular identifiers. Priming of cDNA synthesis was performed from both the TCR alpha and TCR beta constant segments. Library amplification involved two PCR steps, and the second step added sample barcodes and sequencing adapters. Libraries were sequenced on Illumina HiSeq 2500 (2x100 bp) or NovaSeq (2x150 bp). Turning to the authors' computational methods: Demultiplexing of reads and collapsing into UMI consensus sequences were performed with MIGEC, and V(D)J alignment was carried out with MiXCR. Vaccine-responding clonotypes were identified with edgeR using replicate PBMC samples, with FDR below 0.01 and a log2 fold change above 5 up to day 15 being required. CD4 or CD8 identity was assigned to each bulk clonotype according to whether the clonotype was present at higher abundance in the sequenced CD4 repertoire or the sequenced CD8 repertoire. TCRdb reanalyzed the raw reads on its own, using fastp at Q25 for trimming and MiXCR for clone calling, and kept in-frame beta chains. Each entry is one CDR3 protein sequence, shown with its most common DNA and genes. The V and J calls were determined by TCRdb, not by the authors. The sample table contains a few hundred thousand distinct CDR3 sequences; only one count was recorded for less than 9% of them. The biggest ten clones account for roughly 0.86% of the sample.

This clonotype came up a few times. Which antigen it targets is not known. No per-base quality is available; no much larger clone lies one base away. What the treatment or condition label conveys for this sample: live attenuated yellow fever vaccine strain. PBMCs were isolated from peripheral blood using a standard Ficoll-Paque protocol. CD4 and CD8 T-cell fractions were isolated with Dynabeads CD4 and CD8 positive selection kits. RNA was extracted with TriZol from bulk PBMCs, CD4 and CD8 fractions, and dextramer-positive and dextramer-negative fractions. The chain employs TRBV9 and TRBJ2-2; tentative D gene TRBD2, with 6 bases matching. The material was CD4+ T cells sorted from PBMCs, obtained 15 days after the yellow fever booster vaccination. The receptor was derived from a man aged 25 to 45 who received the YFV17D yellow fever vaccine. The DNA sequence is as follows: TGTGCCAGCAGCGGGGGACTGACGAACACCGGGGAGCTGTTTTTT. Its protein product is CASSGGLTNTGELFF.